The clone carrying this T cell receptor beta chain was detected a few times. These data are taken from a study of control samples from healthy donors and cancer patients. Only in-frame clones appear in the TCRdb table, and some are missing; sequencing was by immunoSEQ multiplex PCR. The table has tens of thousands of clones, around 89% seen once. The sequenced material came from blood. This TCR derives from a woman aged 70-85 years in good health.

In nucleotides, the CDR3 is TGTGCCAGCAGCCCGAACACCCTGAGTGATCACGAGCAGTACTTC. It encodes CASSPNTLSDHEQYF. The chain couples TRBV6-2 or TRBV6-3 to TRBJ2-7; D is uncertain. CDR1 is MNHEY and CDR2 is SVGEGT in the germline V gene. This CDR3 region has 15 residues. The germline V and J ends were trimmed by 6 bases and 5 bases, with 20 bases remaining between them.